The clone carrying this T cell receptor (beta chain) was found a few times. The sample comes from a study of patients and donors after allogeneic stem cell transplantation. TCRdb recomputed calls from the RT-PCR reads with MiXCR, one row per CDR3 protein. The sample records 8,000 to 10,000 distinct CDR3 sequences, roughly 6.4% being singletons. The receptor comes from a human donor who was either an allogeneic HSCT recipient or a stem cell or donor lymphocyte infusion donor (not recorded which). It is not recorded whose cells these are; they may come from a transplant donor. Sequencing used blood, either unsorted or a sorted T cell fraction (not recorded which).

This CDR3 is CASTGDPNIQYF. The CDR3 nucleotides read TGTGCCAGCACAGGGGACCCAAACATTCAGTACTTC. The gene calls are TRBV6-1 and TRBJ2-4; TRBD1 might be the D (6 bases). V lost 7 bases and J 6 bases, leaving 10 bases between the germline ends. The CDR3 totals 12 residues. The V gene's germline CDR1 is MNHNS and CDR2 SASEGT.